Following are 22 T cell receptor beta chains from one sample sequenced in a study of blood T cell repertoires in COVID-19. Profiled with immunoSEQ multiplex PCR; TCRdb holds only in-frame clones, not every one. The sample lists about 400,000 clones; 70% to 90% were seen once. The sequenced material came from PBMCs or T cells enriched from blood (not recorded which). These receptors all stem from a woman between 18 and 29 years old with acute COVID-19.

This clone was picked up a small number of times. V is TRBV5-1 and J is TRBJ2-1; TRBD1 agrees at 7 bases. The CDR3 sequence is 14 residues long. Germline V gene lookup returns CDR1 SGHRS and CDR2 YFSETQ. The trim removed 2 bases at V and 7 bases at J, leaving 6 bases unmatched. CDR3 DNA sequence: TGCGCCAGCAGCTTAGGGGGCTGGGTGAATGAGCAGTTCTTC. Translated: CASSLGGWVNEQFF.

V usage is TRBV5-6 and J usage is TRBJ2-3; D is unclear. The length of the CDR3 is 14 residues. Trimming pared 4 bases from V and 2 bases from J, leaving 11 bases between. CDR1 and CDR2 from the germline V gene are SGHDT and YYEEEE. CDR3 DNA sequence: TGTGCCAGCAGCCCAAGCCTACCCACAGATACGCAGTATTTT. Translating gives CASSPSLPTDTQYF.

This clone was seen a single time. The genes are TRBV10-3 and TRBJ1-1; the D gene is possibly TRBD1 (5 bases). Trimming pared 4 bases from V and 0 bases from J, leaving 12 bases between. Germline values: CDR1 ENHRY, CDR2 SYGVKD. This CDR3 contains 15 residues. The CDR3 region is CAISGDRNMNTEAFF. CDR3 DNA: TGTGCCATCAGTGGAGACAGAAACATGAACACTGAAGCTTTCTTT.

This chain joins TRBV27 and TRBJ1-1; D unresolved. The CDR3 contains 8 residues. Between the trimmed V and J ends, which lost 11 bases and 11 bases, there was a span of 9 bases. CDR1 is MNHEY and CDR2 is SMNVEV in the germline V gene (reference sequence). The CDR3 region has the DNA TGTGCCGCCGCGGGGGCTTTCTTT. Protein product: CAAAGAFF.

The chain uses TRBV24-1 and TRBJ1-5, with D possibly matching TRBD1 (6 bases). The V end lost 4 bases, the J end lost 0 bases, and 15 bases lay between the germline ends. Germline CDR1 is KGHDR and CDR2 is SFDVKD. CDR3 length: 17 amino acids. CDR3 region: CATSDSETGYSNQPQHF. In DNA form, the CDR3 reads TGTGCCACCAGTGACTCCGAGACAGGTTATAGCAATCAGCCCCAGCATTTT.

The table lists this clone with a count of one. The genes are TRBV19 and TRBJ1-1; 7 bases fit TRBD1. Germline values: CDR1 LNHDA, CDR2 SQIVND (reference sequence). This CDR3 region has 15 residues. V shed 3 bases and J 1 base; nucleotides not matched to a gene: 5. In DNA form, the CDR3 reads TGTGCCAGTAGTATTACAGGGGTTCGGAACACTGAAGCTTTCTTT. This encodes CASSITGVRNTEAFF.

V and J are TRBV11-2 and TRBJ1-1; tentatively, D is TRBD1 (6 bases). Between the trimmed V and J ends, which lost 4 bases and 7 bases, there was a span of 13 bases. The germline gives CDR1 SGHAT, CDR2 FQNNGV. This CDR3 has 13 amino acids. The CDR3 nucleotides are TGTGCCAGCAGCTATGGACAGCGGTATGAAGCTTTCTTT. Its translation is CASSYGQRYEAFF. The full variable domain, with the rest looked up from reference TRBV11-2 and TRBJ1-1, is EAGVAQSPRYKIIEKRQSVAFWCNPISGHATLYWYQQILGQGPKLLIQFQNNGVVDDSQLPKDRFSAERLKGVDSTLKIQPAKLEDSAVYLCASSYGQRYEAFFGQGTRLTVV.

The V gene is TRBV19, the J gene TRBJ2-1, with D unresolved. Germline assignment: CDR1 LNHDA and CDR2 SQIVND (reference sequence). V lost 5 bases and J 9 bases, leaving 17 bases between the germline ends. The CDR3 spans 14 residues. In DNA form, the CDR3 reads TGTGCCAGTAGTGCGCCCGAAAGAGTTGCTGAGCAGTTCTTC. It yields the protein CASSAPERVAEQFF.

The CDR3 is CASSLNTGGGNQPQHF. The CDR3 DNA reads as TGTGCCAGCAGCTTGAACACAGGCGGTGGTAATCAGCCCCAGCATTTT. V is TRBV7-9 and J is TRBJ1-5; TRBD1 is a possible D gene (5 bases). The CDR3 runs 16 residues. Germline CDR1 reads SEHNR; CDR2 reads FQNEAQ (reference sequence). Trimming left V 3 bases short and J 4 bases short, with 16 bases between.

The CDR3 is CASSRSGTPGVAFF. The CDR3 bases are TGTGCCAGCAGCCGGTCCGGGACCCCGGGAGTAGCTTTCTTT. The V call is TRBV3-1 (or the pseudogene TRBV3-2), the J call TRBJ1-1; D may be TRBD1 (5 bases). With 4 bases removed from V and 10 bases from J, the gap between germline ends came to 19 bases. Per germline, CDR1 LGHDT and CDR2 YNNKEL (reference sequence). The CDR3 has 14 amino acids.

The V gene is TRBV7-2, the J gene TRBJ2-5; no clear D. Germline lookup yields CDR1 SGHTA and CDR2 FQGNSA. This CDR3 spans 13 amino acids. V dropped 1 base and J dropped 5 bases, with 8 bases sitting between them. The CDR3 region has the DNA TGTGCCAGCAGCTTAGTGGCCGTGGAGACCCAGTACTTC. Translation gives CASSLVAVETQYF. The complete variable domain, with remaining parts taken from reference TRBV7-2 and TRBJ2-5, reads GAGVSQSPSNKVTEKGKDVELRCDPISGHTALYWYRQSLGQGLEFLIYFQGNSAPDKSGLPSDRFSAERTGGSVSTLTIQRTQQEDSAVYLCASSLVAVETQYFGPGTRLLVL.

The CDR3 sequence: CASSPAGVGQPQHF. CDR3 nucleotide sequence: TGCGCCAGCAGCCCCGCCGGGGTGGGTCAGCCCCAGCATTTT. The J gene is TRBJ1-5, the V gene TRBV5-1, with unresolved D. This CDR3 region has 14 residues. Germline V gene lookup returns CDR1 SGHRS and CDR2 YFSETQ. V was shortened by 4 bases and J by 6 bases, with 14 bases between the two germline ends.

The chain joins TRBV18 to TRBJ2-1; a weak D match, TRBD2 (6 bases). The V gene's germline CDR1 is KGHSH and CDR2 LQKENI. The CDR3 is made up of 15 amino acids. The V end was cut by 4 bases, the J end by 5 bases, with 15 bases between. The CDR3 region is CASSQPAGRDNEQFF. DNA for the CDR3: TGTGCCAGCTCACAACCAGCGGGCCGGGACAATGAGCAGTTCTTC.

The rearrangement links TRBV9 to TRBJ2-1, with D tentatively TRBD1 (8 bases). This CDR3 is 16 amino acids long. The V gene's germline CDR1 is SGDLS and CDR2 YYNGEE. The V gene lost 0 bases and the J gene lost 4 bases, with 14 bases spanning the gap. The CDR3 region is CASSVDTGGVYNEQFF. The CDR3, as DNA: TGTGCCAGCAGCGTAGATACAGGGGGGGTTTACAATGAGCAGTTCTTC.

This chain uses TRBV7-9 with TRBJ2-2; TRBD2 is a possible D gene (5 bases). V was clipped by 4 bases and J by 3 bases, with 21 bases between them. This CDR3 is 18 amino acids long. Germline CDR1 is SEHNR and CDR2 is FQNEAQ (reference sequence). In DNA, the CDR3 is TGTGCCAGCAGCTCTATCCCTAACGGGAACAAGGACACCGGGGAGCTGTTTTTT. Its protein product is CASSSIPNGNKDTGELFF.

This clone was found a few times. This chain links TRBV14 with TRBJ1-4; D remains ambiguous. V was cut by 1 base and J by 4 bases, with 4 bases left in between. CDR1 is SGHDN, CDR2 FVKESK, per germline. There are 13 residues in the CDR3. DNA of the CDR3: TGTGCCAGCAGCCAAGCTTATAATGAAAAACTGTTTTTT. This codes for CASSQAYNEKLFF.

V and J are TRBV7-9 and TRBJ2-3, with TRBD2 identical over 8 bases. Looked up from germline, CDR1 is SEHNR and CDR2 is FQNEAQ (reference sequence). CDR3 length equals 15 residues. The ends lost 5 bases at V and 1 base at J; junction bases unmatched: 5. This chain's CDR3 is CASSLLTSGTDTQYF. The CDR3 DNA reads TGTGCCAGCAGCCTATTGACTAGCGGCACAGATACGCAGTATTTT.

This clone was seen once. This chain's CDR3 is CASSKGATWVPQHF. The CDR3 nucleotides are TGTGCCAGTAGTAAAGGGGCTACCTGGGTGCCCCAGCATTTT. The gene calls are TRBV19 and TRBJ1-5; possibly TRBD1 for D (5 bases). This CDR3 contains 14 residues. With 4 bases removed from V and 9 bases from J, the gap between germline ends came to 16 bases. CDR1 and CDR2 (germline): LNHDA, SQIVND (reference sequence). Full variable domain (remainder filled in from reference TRBV19 and TRBJ1-5): DGGITQSPKYLFRKEGQNVTLSCEQNLNHDAMYWYRQDPGQGLRLIYYSQIVNDFQKGDIAEGYSVSREKKESFPLTVTSAQKNPTAFYLCASSKGATWVPQHFGDGTRLSIL.

The chain carries TRBV5-5 and TRBJ1-1, with unresolved D. V was pared by 0 bases and J by 7 bases, with 13 bases between. CDR1 and CDR2 (germline): SGHKS, YYEKEE (reference sequence). The CDR3 contains 14 residues. CDR3 nucleotide sequence: TGTGCCAGCAGCTTGGAAGCGGCAGCGAGTGAAGCTTTCTTT. This gives the protein CASSLEAAASEAFF. The variable domain in full, with the rest retrieved from reference TRBV5-5 and TRBJ1-1, is DAGVTQSPTHLIKTRGQQVTLRCSPISGHKSVSWYQQVLGQGPQFIFQYYEKEERGRGNFPDRFSARQFPNYSSELNVNALLLGDSALYLCASSLEAAASEAFFGQGTRLTVV.

This clone was seen once. This chain uses TRBV7-8 with TRBJ2-7; maybe TRBD1 (5 bases). Trimming took 5 bases from V and 2 from J, leaving 10 bases between them. This CDR3 is 13 amino acids long. CDR1 SGHVS and CDR2 FQNEAQ come from the germline V gene. The CDR3 DNA reads as TGTGCCAGCAGCGTAGACAGAGCCTACGAGCAGTACTTC. Translation: CASSVDRAYEQYF.

This chain links TRBV19 with TRBJ2-2; 9 positions match TRBD2. Looked up from germline, CDR1 is LNHDA and CDR2 is SQIVND (reference sequence). CDR3 length equals 16 residues. V shed 4 bases and J 1 base; nucleotides not matched to a gene: 4. The CDR3 loop is CASSTRLAENTGELFF. CDR3 bases: TGTGCCAGTAGTACCAGACTAGCGGAGAACACCGGGGAGCTGTTTTTT.

The rearrangement uses TRBV18 and TRBJ1-4, with 9 bases matching TRBD1. CDR1 and CDR2 from the germline V gene are KGHSH and LQKENI. This CDR3 has 14 residues. V trimming: 5 bases; J trimming: 6 bases; junction bases outside the gene matches: 4. The CDR3 spells CASSVRDRDEKLFF. The CDR3 DNA sequence: TGTGCCAGCTCAGTCCGGGACAGGGATGAAAAACTGTTTTTT.